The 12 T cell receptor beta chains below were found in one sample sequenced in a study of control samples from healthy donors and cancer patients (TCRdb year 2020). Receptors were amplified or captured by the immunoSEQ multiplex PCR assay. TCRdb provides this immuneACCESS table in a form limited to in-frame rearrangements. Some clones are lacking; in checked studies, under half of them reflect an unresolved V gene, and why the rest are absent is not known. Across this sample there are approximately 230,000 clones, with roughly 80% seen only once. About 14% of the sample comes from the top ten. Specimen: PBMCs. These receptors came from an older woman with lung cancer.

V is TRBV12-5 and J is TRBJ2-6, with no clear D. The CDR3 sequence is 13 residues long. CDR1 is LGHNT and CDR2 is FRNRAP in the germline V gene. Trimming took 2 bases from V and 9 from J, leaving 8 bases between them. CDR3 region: CASGLTGHNVLTF. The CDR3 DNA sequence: TGTGCTAGTGGTTTGACCGGGCACAACGTCCTGACTTTC.

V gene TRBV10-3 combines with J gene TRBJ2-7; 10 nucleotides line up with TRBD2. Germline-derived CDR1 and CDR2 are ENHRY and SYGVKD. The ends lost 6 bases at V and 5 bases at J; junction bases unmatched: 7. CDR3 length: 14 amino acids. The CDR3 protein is CAISGAGGPNEQYF. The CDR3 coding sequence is TGTGCCATCAGCGGAGCGGGAGGGCCGAACGAGCAGTACTTC.

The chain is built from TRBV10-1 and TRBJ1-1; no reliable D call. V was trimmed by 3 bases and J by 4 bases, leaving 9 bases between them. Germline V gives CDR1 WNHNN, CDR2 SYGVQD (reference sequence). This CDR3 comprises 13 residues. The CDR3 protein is CASSERVTTEAFF. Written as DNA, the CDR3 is TGCGCCAGCAGTGAAAGGGTTACCACTGAAGCTTTCTTT.

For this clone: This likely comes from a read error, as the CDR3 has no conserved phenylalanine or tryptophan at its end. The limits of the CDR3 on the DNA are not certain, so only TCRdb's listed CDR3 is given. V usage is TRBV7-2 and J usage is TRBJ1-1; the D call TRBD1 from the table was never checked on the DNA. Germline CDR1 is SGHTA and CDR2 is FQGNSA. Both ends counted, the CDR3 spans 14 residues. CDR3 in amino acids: CASSEGPGLGTGFG.

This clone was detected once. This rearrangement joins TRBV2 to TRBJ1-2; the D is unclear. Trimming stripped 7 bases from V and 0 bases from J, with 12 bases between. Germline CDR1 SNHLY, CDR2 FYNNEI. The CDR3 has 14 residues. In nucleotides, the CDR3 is TGTGCCAGCAAGCCCGGACGGGCTAACTATGGCTACACCTTC. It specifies CASKPGRANYGYTF.

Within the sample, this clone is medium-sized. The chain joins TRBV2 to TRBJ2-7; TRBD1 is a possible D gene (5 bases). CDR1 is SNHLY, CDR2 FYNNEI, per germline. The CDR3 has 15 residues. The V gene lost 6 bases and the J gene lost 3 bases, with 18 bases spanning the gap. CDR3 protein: CASRGSDTLGYEQYF. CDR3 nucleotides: TGTGCCAGCAGGGGTTCGGACACCCTAGGCTACGAGCAGTACTTC.

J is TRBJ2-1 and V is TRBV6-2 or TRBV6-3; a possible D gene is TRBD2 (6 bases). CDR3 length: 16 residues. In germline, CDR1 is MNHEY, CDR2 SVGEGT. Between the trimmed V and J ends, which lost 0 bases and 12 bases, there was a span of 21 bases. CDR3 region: CASSYSDPRSGGLQFF. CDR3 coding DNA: TGTGCCAGCAGTTACTCGGACCCGCGGTCCGGGGGTTTGCAGTTCTTC.

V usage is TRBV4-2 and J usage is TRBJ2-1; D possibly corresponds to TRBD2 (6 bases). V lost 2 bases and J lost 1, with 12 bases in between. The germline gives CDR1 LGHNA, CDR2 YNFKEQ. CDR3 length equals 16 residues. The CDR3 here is CASSQPGVRSYNEQFF. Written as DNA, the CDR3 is TGTGCCAGCAGCCAACCGGGGGTGAGGTCCTACAATGAGCAGTTCTTC.

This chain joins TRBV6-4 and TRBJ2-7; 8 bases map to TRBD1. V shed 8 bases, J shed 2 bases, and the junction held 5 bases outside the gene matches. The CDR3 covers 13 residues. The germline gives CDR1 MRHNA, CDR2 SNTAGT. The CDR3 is CASLDREAYEQYF. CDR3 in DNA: TGTGCCAGCTTGGACAGGGAGGCCTACGAGCAGTACTTC.

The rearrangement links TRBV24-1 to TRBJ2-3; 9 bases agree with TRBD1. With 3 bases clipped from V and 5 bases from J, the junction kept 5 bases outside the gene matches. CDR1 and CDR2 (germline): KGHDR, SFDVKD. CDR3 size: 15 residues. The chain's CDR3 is CATSDPGQGGDTQYF. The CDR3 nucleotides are TGTGCCACCAGTGATCCGGGACAGGGAGGAGATACGCAGTATTTT.

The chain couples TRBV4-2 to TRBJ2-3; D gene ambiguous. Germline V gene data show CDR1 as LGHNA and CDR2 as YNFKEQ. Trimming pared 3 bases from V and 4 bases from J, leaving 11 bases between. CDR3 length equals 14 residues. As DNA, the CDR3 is TGTGCCAGCAGCCAGTGGAGTAGCTCAGATACGCAGTATTTT. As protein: CASSQWSSSDTQYF.

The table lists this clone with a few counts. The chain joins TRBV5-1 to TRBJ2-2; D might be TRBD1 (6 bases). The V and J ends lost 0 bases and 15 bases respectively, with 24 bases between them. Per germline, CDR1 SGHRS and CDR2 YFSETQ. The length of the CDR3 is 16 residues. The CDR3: CASSLVFLGLGQRVFF. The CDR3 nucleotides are TGCGCCAGCAGCTTGGTTTTTCTTGGATTGGGACAAAGGGTGTTTTTT.